A single sample gave rise to the 26 T cell receptor beta chains below, sequenced in a study of shared clonotypes between healthy human individuals. Positively selected for CCR7, the CD45RO-negative cells used as naive CD8 cells excluded terminally differentiated effector memory CD45RA+ cells. Method: immunoSEQ multiplex PCR; TCRdb's copy keeps in-frame clones and lacks some. The repertoire holds around 1,900,000 clones, with around 93% as singletons. Sequenced input: naive CD8+ T cells from PBMCs. The receptors stem from a man younger than 35 in good health. Some clones in this sample may be carry-over from other donors' samples.

Of note for this clone: A read error may produce the germline difference seen at one junction end. The CDR3 DNA reads as TGTGCCAGCAGTTCACACCAGGGAACCACCATATATTTT. Its protein product is CASSSHQGTTIYF. This sequence joins TRBV7-9 and TRBJ1-3; D is possibly TRBD1 (5 bases). The CDR3 is made up of 13 amino acids. Germline values: CDR1 SEHNR, CDR2 FQNEAQ (reference sequence).

This clone was seen a single time. The chain employs TRBV10-1 and TRBJ2-3; D call uncertain. The CDR3 runs 13 residues. The V end was cut by 7 bases, the J end by 0 bases, with 8 bases between. Germline V gives CDR1 WNHNN, CDR2 SYGVQD (reference sequence). DNA of the CDR3: TGCGCCAGCAAGGACCCAAGCACAGATACGCAGTATTTT. This encodes CASKDPSTDTQYF.

This chain uses TRBV27 with TRBJ1-2; TRBD1 is a possible D gene (5 bases). The germline CDR1 and CDR2 sequences are MNHEY and SMNVEV (reference sequence). This CDR3 is built from 15 residues. The ends were cut back, 2 bases at V and 7 bases at J, with 17 bases in the middle. Written as DNA, the CDR3 is TGTGCCAGCAGTTTACACCCCCGGGGGGAGAGTGGCTACACCTTC. Translated, it gives CASSLHPRGESGYTF.

This chain links TRBV4-1 with TRBJ2-5; no reliable D call. The J call is in doubt because the DNA end fits TRBJ2-7 better. Germline lookup yields CDR1 MGHRA and CDR2 YSYEKL. The CDR3 length is 16 residues. DNA of the CDR3: TGCGCCAGCAGCCAAGTCGTAAGCCGCGCAGACTACGAGCAGTACTTC. It yields the protein CASSQVVSRADYEQYF.

The gene calls are TRBV7-9 and TRBJ1-1; D may be TRBD1 (5 bases). V was pared by 7 bases and J by 0 bases, with 27 bases between. Germline V gene data show CDR1 as SEHNR and CDR2 as FQNEAQ (reference sequence). CDR3 length: 19 amino acids. CDR3: CASTFRPMVGAEMNTEAFF. CDR3 sequence (DNA): TGTGCCAGCACCTTCCGCCCAATGGTAGGGGCTGAAATGAACACTGAAGCTTTCTTT.

This clone was observed a handful of times. The chain combines TRBV29-1 with TRBJ1-3; D may be TRBD1 (5 bases). Germline lookup yields CDR1 SQVTM and CDR2 ANQGSEA. The CDR3 has 15 amino acids. The V end was cut by 7 bases, the J end by 0 bases, with 16 bases between. The CDR3 spells CSARDSSSSGNTIYF. CDR3 DNA: TGCAGCGCCCGGGACTCTTCGAGCTCTGGAAACACCATATATTTT.

V and J are TRBV7-9 and TRBJ2-3; D ambiguous. Germline V gene lookup returns CDR1 SEHNR and CDR2 FQNEAQ (reference sequence). This CDR3 contains 14 residues. V was clipped by 1 base and J by 2 bases, with 7 bases between them. This CDR3 reads CASSLGRTTDTQYF. CDR3 nucleotide sequence: TGTGCCAGCAGCTTAGGAAGGACCACAGATACGCAGTATTTT.

The chain recombines TRBV19 with TRBJ2-5, with 10 nucleotides matching TRBD1. Germline CDR1 and CDR2: LNHDA and SQIVND (reference sequence). The CDR3 totals 16 residues. Trimming removed 5 bases from V and 5 bases from J; junction bases left unmatched: 11. CDR3 DNA sequence: TGTGCCAGTAGTGACCGGGACAGGGGATACGGCGAGACCCAGTACTTC. This gives the protein CASSDRDRGYGETQYF.

This chain links TRBV6-5 with TRBJ2-7; D is uncertain. With 4 bases removed from V and 5 bases from J, the gap between germline ends came to 21 bases. Looked up from germline, CDR1 is MNHEY and CDR2 is SVGAGI. CDR3 length: 16 residues. DNA for the CDR3: TGTGCCAGCAGTTTCTCACGGGTCATCGCTGGCGACGAGCAGTACTTC. Protein product: CASSFSRVIAGDEQYF.

Points on this clone: The same CDR3 also results from other DNA sequences found in this sample. V and J are TRBV6-1 and TRBJ1-2; no clear D gene. Trimming took 1 base from V and 4 from J, leaving 10 bases between them. Germline loops: CDR1 MNHNS, CDR2 SASEGT. The CDR3 sequence is 14 residues long. CDR3 sequence (DNA): TGTGCCAGCAGTGAAGGGAGAACCGGCTATGGCTACACCTTC. It yields the protein CASSEGRTGYGYTF.

The J gene is TRBJ2-5, the V gene TRBV5-4, with 8 bases that match TRBD1. This CDR3 comprises 15 residues. V lost 0 bases, J lost 2 bases, and 3 bases stayed unmatched. Germline CDR1 SGHNT, CDR2 YYREEE (reference sequence). In DNA form, the CDR3 reads TGTGCCAGCAGCTTGGTTGGACAGGGTCAAGAGACCCAGTACTTC. Translated, it gives CASSLVGQGQETQYF.

The chain is built from TRBV19 and TRBJ2-6; 7 bases line up with TRBD2. Germline values: CDR1 LNHDA, CDR2 SQIVND (reference sequence). The V segment lost 7 bases and the J segment 0 bases; nucleotides outside the gene matches: 12. The CDR3 is 18 residues long. CDR3 amino acids: CASTDYWGGPSGANVLTF. CDR3 DNA: TGTGCCAGTACCGATTACTGGGGGGGACCCTCTGGGGCCAACGTCCTGACTTTC.

The chain links TRBV2 to TRBJ1-1; TRBD1 matches at 11 bases. The CDR3 is 14 residues long. CDR1 SNHLY and CDR2 FYNNEI come from the germline V gene. V dropped 3 bases and J dropped 11; count of bases not matched to a gene: 8. CDR3 in amino acids: CASSDTDRGRRAFF. The CDR3 nucleotides read TGTGCCAGCAGTGATACGGACAGGGGGCGCAGGGCTTTCTTT.

The chain couples TRBV19 to TRBJ2-5; 7 nucleotides match TRBD2. The trim removed 6 bases at V and 7 bases at J, leaving 17 bases unmatched. The CDR3 contains 16 residues. Germline V gene lookup returns CDR1 LNHDA and CDR2 SQIVND (reference sequence). CDR3 sequence: CASSPVRLAALTTQYF. DNA for the CDR3: TGTGCCAGTAGCCCCGTGAGGCTAGCGGCGCTTACGACCCAGTACTTC.

The chain is built from TRBV28 and TRBJ1-3; D remains unclear. The CDR3 sequence is 17 residues long. Germline V gives CDR1 MDHEN, CDR2 SYDVKM. With 6 bases removed from V and 0 bases from J, the gap between germline ends came to 18 bases. CDR3 loop: CASRGWEVSNSGNTIYF. CDR3 coding DNA: TGTGCCAGCAGGGGTTGGGAGGTCTCAAACTCTGGAAACACCATATATTTT.

This clone was found a few times. Different DNA sequences within this sample yield the same CDR3. The chain carries TRBV27 and TRBJ1-5; possible D gene TRBD1, 5 bases. The germline CDR1 and CDR2 sequences are MNHEY and SMNVEV (reference sequence). V lost 2 bases to trimming and J lost 0 bases, with 5 bases between them. CDR3 length equals 14 residues. This CDR3 is CASSLRGSNQPQHF. In nucleotides, the CDR3 is TGTGCCAGCAGTTTAAGGGGTAGCAATCAGCCCCAGCATTTT.

The chain has TRBV5-6 and TRBJ2-1, with D unclear. The V gene lost 1 base and the J gene lost 6 bases, with 11 bases spanning the gap. The CDR3 covers 14 residues. CDR1 is SGHDT, CDR2 YYEEEE, per germline. The CDR3 nucleotides read TGTGCCAGCAGCTTGAGGTTGGTTAGCAATGAGCAGTTCTTC. This encodes CASSLRLVSNEQFF.

This chain connects TRBV7-9 to TRBJ1-1, with 12 nucleotides matching TRBD1. The V gene's germline CDR1 is SEHNR and CDR2 FQNEAQ (reference sequence). V trimming: 1 base; J trimming: 6 bases; junction bases outside the gene matches: 3. The CDR3 runs 15 residues. The CDR3 DNA reads as TGTGCCAGCAGCTTAGTCGGGACAGGGGGCCCTGAAGCTTTCTTT. Residues: CASSLVGTGGPEAFF.

This chain connects TRBV4-1 to TRBJ1-4; 8 bases agree with TRBD1. The CDR3 totals 17 residues. The germline CDR1 and CDR2 sequences are MGHRA and YSYEKL. With 0 bases clipped from V and 4 bases from J, the junction kept 7 bases outside the gene matches. CDR3 nucleotide sequence: TGCGCCAGCAGCCAAGACGGCCAGGGGGCGGGTAATGAAAAACTGTTTTTT. Its translation is CASSQDGQGAGNEKLFF.

V is TRBV7-9 and J is TRBJ2-7; the D gene is possibly TRBD2 (5 bases). V lost 4 bases and J lost 2, with 12 bases in between. The CDR3 loop spans 14 amino acids. The V gene's germline CDR1 is SEHNR and CDR2 FQNEAQ (reference sequence). The DNA for the CDR3 is TGTGCCAGCAGCTGGGGTAGCGACACCTACGAGCAGTACTTC. It is translated as CASSWGSDTYEQYF.

A single count supports this clone. V usage is TRBV9 and J usage is TRBJ2-5, with D possibly being TRBD1 (5 bases). Germline-derived CDR1 and CDR2 are SGDLS and YYNGEE. Trimming left V 0 bases short and J 2 bases short, with 14 bases between. The CDR3 extends over 16 amino acids. CDR3 sequence (DNA): TGTGCCAGCAGCGTAGCCAGAAGGGGCCCGCAAGAGACCCAGTACTTC. Amino acid sequence: CASSVARRGPQETQYF.

V usage is TRBV10-1 and J usage is TRBJ2-3; TRBD2 aligns across 9 bases. In germline, CDR1 is WNHNN, CDR2 SYGVQD (reference sequence). The CDR3 has 13 residues. J lost 8 bases, V lost 6 bases, and 6 bases had no gene match. The CDR3 DNA reads TGCGCCAGCAGCCCCTTGACTAGCGGTACGCAGTATTTT. It translates to CASSPLTSGTQYF.

This clone was seen only once. Within the sample, other DNA sequences also encode this same CDR3. This chain uses TRBV2 with TRBJ2-7; D gene unclear. V lost 5 bases to trimming and J lost 0 bases, with 5 bases between them. The germline V gene has CDR1 SNHLY and CDR2 FYNNEI. This CDR3 is built from 12 residues. CDR3 sequence reads: CASSRDSYEQYF. As DNA, the CDR3 is TGTGCCAGCAGTAGGGACTCCTACGAGCAGTACTTC.

J is TRBJ2-1 and V is TRBV5-4; D remains ambiguous. V shed 4 bases and J shed 0 bases, with 2 bases lying between them. The CDR3 consists of 12 residues. Germline assignment: CDR1 SGHNT and CDR2 YYREEE (reference sequence). CDR3 nucleotide sequence: TGTGCCAGCAGCACCTCCTACAATGAGCAGTTCTTC. Amino acids: CASSTSYNEQFF.

In nucleotides, the CDR3 is TGTGCCACCAGCAGAGGAGCAGATACGCAGTATTTT. Translated, it gives CATSRGADTQYF. The gene calls are TRBV15 and TRBJ2-3; D unclear. The germline V gene has CDR1 LNHNV and CDR2 YYDKDF (reference sequence). This CDR3 comprises 12 residues. V lost 1 base, J lost 4 bases, and 3 bases lay in between. Full variable domain (outside the CDR3, taken from reference TRBV15 and TRBJ2-3): DAMVIQNPRYQVTQFGKPVTLSCSQTLNHNVMYWYQQKSSQAPKLLFHYYDKDFNNEADTPDNFQSRRPNTSFCFLDIRSPGLGDTAMYLCATSRGADTQYFGPGTRLTVL.

V and J are TRBV27 and TRBJ2-1; a weak D match, TRBD1 (5 bases). Germline V gene sequence: CDR1 MNHEY, CDR2 SMNVEV (reference sequence). This CDR3 has 15 amino acids. Deletions cut 3 bases from V and 10 bases from J, with 19 bases between. CDR3 bases: TGTGCCAGCAGTTTCGTGATAAGGCCCGACAGCGAGCAGTTCTTC. This gives the protein CASSFVIRPDSEQFF.